Listed below are T cell receptor beta chains from one sample, sequenced in a study of ipilimumab plus nivolumab after autologous stem cell transplantation. Using immunoSEQ multiplex PCR, the repertoire was profiled, and TCRdb retains in-frame clones only, with some absent. The profile covers 15,000 to 20,000 clones, with roughly four fifths appearing a single time and 19% taken by the ten largest. Material: PBMCs, obtained in a trial of ipilimumab plus nivolumab as post-transplant consolidation. The receptors were sampled from a male donor with diffuse large B-cell lymphoma. Each CDR3 is given with its conserved first and last residue. A D gene is named only where the DNA matches it firmly. Expanded clones are given a class, and other clones once, few, many or no size at all.

TRBJ2-2 | TRBD2 | once | 16 | TRBV10-3 | CAISILGGGNTGELFF | TGTGCCATCAGTATACTTGGGGGGGGAAACACCGGGGAGCTGTTTTTT
TRBJ2-2 | - | few | 15 | TRBV19 | CASSWKASNTGELFF | TGTGCCAGTAGTTGGAAAGCATCGAACACCGGGGAGCTGTTTTTT
TRBJ2-7 | - | - | 14 | TRBV2 | CASSLGPGLTEQYF | TGTGCCAGCAGTCTGGGGCCGGGATTAACCGAGCAGTACTTC
TRBJ1-1 | - | - | 15 | TRBV6-6 | CASSYSGSSPGSAFF | TGTGCCAGCAGTTACTCTGGTTCTAGTCCGGGCTCGGCTTTCTTT
TRBJ2-3 | - | few | 14 | TRBV19 | CASHLGGSTDTQYF | TGTGCCAGTCACCTGGGAGGCAGCACAGATACGCAGTATTTT
TRBJ2-1 | TRBD2 | - | 12 | TRBV19 | CASGAGITEQFF | TGTGCCAGTGGAGCGGGAATTACGGAGCAGTTCTTC
TRBJ1-5 | TRBD1 | few | 12 | TRBV7-9 | CASSFNNRGFHF | TGTGCCAGCAGCTTCAACAACAGGGGCTTTCATTTT
TRBJ2-2 | - | - | 17 | TRBV9 | CASSRNLEAVATGELFF | TGTGCCAGCAGCAGAAACCTAGAGGCGGTGGCCACCGGGGAGCTGTTTTTT
TRBJ1-2 | - | - | 14 | TRBV2 | CASRAQDGVYGYTF | TGTGCCAGCAGGGCACAGGACGGCGTCTATGGCTACACCTTC
TRBJ1-6 | - | - | 17 | TRBV15 | CATSRDGGIRNNSPLHF | TGTGCCACCAGCAGAGATGGGGGGATAAGGAATAATTCACCCCTCCACTTT
TRBJ2-3 | - | once | 13 | TRBV25-1 | CASSGTITDTQYF | TGTGCCAGCAGTGGCACTATCACAGATACGCAGTATTTT
TRBJ2-3 | - | - | 14 | TRBV2 | CATDEEGSTDTQYF | TGTGCCACGGATGAAGAAGGTAGCACAGATACGCAGTATTTT
TRBJ2-5 | TRBD2 | - | 18 | TRBV11-2 | CASSQQGRGRARGETQYF | TGTGCCAGCAGCCAGCAGGGACGCGGGAGGGCCAGGGGGGAGACCCAGTACTTC
TRBJ2-1 | - | - | 12 | TRBV9 | CASSVGENEQFF | TGTGCCAGCAGCGTAGGGGAAAATGAGCAGTTCTTC
TRBJ2-7 | - | - | 14 | TRBV5-1 | CASSLVLSSYEQYF | TGCGCCAGCAGCTTGGTTCTGAGCTCCTACGAGCAGTACTTC
TRBJ2-1 | - | - | 19 | TRBV5-4 | CASSLGSPGQSPSVNEQFF | TGTGCCAGCAGCTTGGGTTCTCCAGGTCAAAGCCCATCGGTCAATGAGCAGTTCTTC
TRBJ1-1 | - | - | 13 | TRBV5-6 | CASSSLLMLGAFF | TGTGCCAGCAGCTCCCTATTGATGTTGGGGGCTTTCTTT
TRBJ2-7 | - | - | 13 | TRBV29-1 | CSVRTILGYEQYF | TGCAGCGTTAGGACCATCCTGGGGTACGAGCAGTACTTC
TRBJ1-3 | TRBD1 | - | 14 | TRBV19 | CASSADRVGNTIYF | TGTGCCAGTAGTGCGGACAGGGTGGGAAACACCATATATTTT
TRBJ2-1 | - | - | 16 | TRBV4-1 | CASSQDIKGRRRWQFF | TGCGCCAGCAGCCAAGATATTAAAGGTCGGCGGCGCTGGCAGTTCTTC
TRBJ1-2 | - | - | 14 | TRBV30 | CAWREYHTNYGYTF | TGTGCCTGGAGAGAATATCATACGAACTATGGCTACACCTTC
TRBJ2-7 | TRBD1 | - | 13 | TRBV6-5 | CASSSTGLDEQYF | TGTGCCAGCAGCTCGACAGGGTTGGACGAGCAGTACTTC
TRBJ2-7 | - | - | 14 | TRBV9 | CASSEGLASYEQYF | TGTGCCAGCAGCGAGGGACTTGCCTCCTACGAGCAGTACTTC
TRBJ1-1 | - | - | 13 | TRBV6-5 | CASSYSENTEAFF | TGTGCCAGCAGTTACTCAGAGAACACTGAAGCTTTCTTT
TRBJ2-2 | TRBD1 | - | 16 | TRBV7-9 | CASSLNGQGARGELFF | TGTGCCAGCAGCTTAAACGGACAGGGGGCGCGCGGGGAGCTGTTTTTT
TRBJ1-6 | TRBD1 | once | 16 | TRBV27 | CASRGGQSSYNSPLHF | TGTGCCAGCAGGGGGGGACAGAGCTCCTATAATTCACCCCTCCACTTT
TRBJ1-2 | TRBD1 | - | 14 | TRBV6-1 | CASRTDRLAYGYTF | TGTGCCAGCAGAACGGACAGGTTAGCCTATGGCTACACCTTC
TRBJ1-1 | - | - | 13 | TRBV7-9 | CASSSPAPFEAFF | TGTGCCAGCAGCTCCCCTGCCCCATTTGAAGCTTTCTTT
TRBJ1-6 | - | once | 15 | TRBV5-1 | CASSLAEGNNSPLHF | TGCGCCAGCAGCTTGGCCGAAGGGAATAATTCACCCCTCCACTTT
TRBJ1-1 | TRBD1 | - | 15 | TRBV6-5 | CASRPNRQGVTEAFF | TGTGCCAGCAGACCGAACCGACAGGGGGTCACTGAAGCTTTCTTT
TRBJ2-3 | - | - | 13 | TRBV7-2 | CASSLGGPNTQYF | TGTGCCAGCAGCTTAGGGGGGCCTAATACGCAGTATTTT
TRBJ2-2 | TRBD2 | - | 15 | TRBV6-6 | CASSASGGPTGELFF | TGTGCCAGCTCTGCTAGCGGGGGGCCCACCGGGGAGCTGTTTTTT
TRBJ2-1 | TRBD2 | - | 15 | TRBV5-1 | CASSLVTSGYNEQFF | TGCGCCAGCAGCTTGGTCACTAGCGGGTACAATGAGCAGTTCTTC
TRBJ2-3 | TRBD2 | - | 18 | TRBV5-1 | CASSLGAGGTTSTDTQYF | TGCGCCAGCAGCTTGGGGGCGGGAGGAACGACTAGCACAGATACGCAGTATTTT
TRBJ2-1 | - | - | 16 | TRBV6-1 | CASSDPKLGNWNEQFF | TGTGCCAGCAGTGATCCAAAACTGGGCAACTGGAATGAGCAGTTCTTC
TRBJ1-4 | TRBD1 | few | 16 | TRBV7-2 | CASSARTGGENEKLFF | TGTGCCAGCAGCGCCCGGACAGGGGGCGAGAACGAAAAACTGTTTTTT
TRBJ1-1 | - | - | 11 | TRBV4-3 | CASSQDNEAFF | TGCGCCAGCAGCCAAGATAACGAAGCTTTCTTT
TRBJ1-2 | - | - | 19 | TRBV12-5 | CASGLVLSNRDWVNYGYTF | TGTGCTAGTGGTTTGGTACTATCCAACAGGGATTGGGTTAACTATGGCTACACCTTC
TRBJ2-2 | - | - | 15 | TRBV27 | CASSLFQGMTGELFF | TGTGCCAGCAGTTTATTTCAGGGGATGACCGGGGAGCTGTTTTTT